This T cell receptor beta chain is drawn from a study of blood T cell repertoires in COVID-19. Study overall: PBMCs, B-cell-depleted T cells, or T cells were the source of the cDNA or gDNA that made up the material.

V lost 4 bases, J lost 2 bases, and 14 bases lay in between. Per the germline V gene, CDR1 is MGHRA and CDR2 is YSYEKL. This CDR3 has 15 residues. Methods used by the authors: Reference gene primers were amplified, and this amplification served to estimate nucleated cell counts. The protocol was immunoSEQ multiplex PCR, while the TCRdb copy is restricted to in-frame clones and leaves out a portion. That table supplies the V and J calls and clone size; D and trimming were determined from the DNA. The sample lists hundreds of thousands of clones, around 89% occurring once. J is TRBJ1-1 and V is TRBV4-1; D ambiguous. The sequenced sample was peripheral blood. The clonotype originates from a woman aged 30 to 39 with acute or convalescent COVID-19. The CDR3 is CASSRERWGNTEAFF. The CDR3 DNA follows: TGCGCCAGCAGCCGGGAGCGATGGGGAAACACTGAAGCTTTCTTT.